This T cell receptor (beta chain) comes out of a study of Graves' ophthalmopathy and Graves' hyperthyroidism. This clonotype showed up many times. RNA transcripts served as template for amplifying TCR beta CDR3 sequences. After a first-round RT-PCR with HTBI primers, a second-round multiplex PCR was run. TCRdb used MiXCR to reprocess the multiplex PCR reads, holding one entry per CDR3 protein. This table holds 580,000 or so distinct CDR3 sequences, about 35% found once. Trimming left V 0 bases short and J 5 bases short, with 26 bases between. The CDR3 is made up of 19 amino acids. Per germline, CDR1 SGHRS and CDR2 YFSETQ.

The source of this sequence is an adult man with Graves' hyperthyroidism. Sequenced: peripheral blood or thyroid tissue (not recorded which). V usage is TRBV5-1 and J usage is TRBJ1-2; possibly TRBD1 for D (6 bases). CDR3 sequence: CASSLVAATGALVPYGYTF. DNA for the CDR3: TGCGCCAGCAGCTTGGTAGCGGCGACAGGCGCCCTGGTCCCTTATGGCTACACCTTC.